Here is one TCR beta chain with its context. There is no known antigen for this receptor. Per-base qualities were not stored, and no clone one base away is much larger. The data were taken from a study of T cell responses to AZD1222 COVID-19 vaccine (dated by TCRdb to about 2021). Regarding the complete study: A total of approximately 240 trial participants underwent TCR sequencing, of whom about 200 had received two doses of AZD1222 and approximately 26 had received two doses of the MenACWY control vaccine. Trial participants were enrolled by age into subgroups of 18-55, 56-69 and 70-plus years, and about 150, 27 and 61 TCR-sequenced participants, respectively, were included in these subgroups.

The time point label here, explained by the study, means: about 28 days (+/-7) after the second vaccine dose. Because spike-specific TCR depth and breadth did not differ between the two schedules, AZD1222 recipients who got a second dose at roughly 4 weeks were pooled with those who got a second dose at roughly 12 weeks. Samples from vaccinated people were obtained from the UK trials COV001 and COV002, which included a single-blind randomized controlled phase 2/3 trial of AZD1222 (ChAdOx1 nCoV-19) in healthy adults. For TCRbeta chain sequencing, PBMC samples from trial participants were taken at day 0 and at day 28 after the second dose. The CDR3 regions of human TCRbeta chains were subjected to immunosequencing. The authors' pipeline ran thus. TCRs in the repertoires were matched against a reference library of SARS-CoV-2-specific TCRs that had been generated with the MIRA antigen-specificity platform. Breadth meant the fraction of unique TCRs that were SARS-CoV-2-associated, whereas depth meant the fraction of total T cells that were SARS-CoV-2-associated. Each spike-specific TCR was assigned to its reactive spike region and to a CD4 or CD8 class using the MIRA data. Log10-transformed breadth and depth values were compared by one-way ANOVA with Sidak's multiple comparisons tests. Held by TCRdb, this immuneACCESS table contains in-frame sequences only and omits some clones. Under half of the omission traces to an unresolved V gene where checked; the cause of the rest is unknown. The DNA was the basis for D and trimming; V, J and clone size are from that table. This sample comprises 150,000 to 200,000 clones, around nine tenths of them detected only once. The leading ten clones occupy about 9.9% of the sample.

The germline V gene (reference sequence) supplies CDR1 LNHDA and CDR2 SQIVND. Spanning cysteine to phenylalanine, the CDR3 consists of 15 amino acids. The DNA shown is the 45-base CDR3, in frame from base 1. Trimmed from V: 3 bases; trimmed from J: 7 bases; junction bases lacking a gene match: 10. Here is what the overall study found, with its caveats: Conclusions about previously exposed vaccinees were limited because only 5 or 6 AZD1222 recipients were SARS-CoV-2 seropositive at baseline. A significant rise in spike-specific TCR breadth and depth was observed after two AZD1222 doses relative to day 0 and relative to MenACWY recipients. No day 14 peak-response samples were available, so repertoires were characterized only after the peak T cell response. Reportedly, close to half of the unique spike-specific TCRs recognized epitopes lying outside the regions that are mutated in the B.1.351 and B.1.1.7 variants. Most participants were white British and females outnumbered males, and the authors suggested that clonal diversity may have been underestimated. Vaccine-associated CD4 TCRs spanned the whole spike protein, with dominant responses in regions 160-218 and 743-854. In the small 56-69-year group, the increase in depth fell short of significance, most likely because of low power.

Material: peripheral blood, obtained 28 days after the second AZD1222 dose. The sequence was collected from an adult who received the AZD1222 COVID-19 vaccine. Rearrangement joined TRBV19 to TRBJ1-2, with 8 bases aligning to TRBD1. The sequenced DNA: TGTGCCAGTAGTATCAGGGGGCGAGGTGAATTTGGCTACACCTTC. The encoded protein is CASSIRGRGEFGYTF.